These 6 T cell receptor beta chains originate from one sample sequenced in a study of blood T cells in healthy people across ages. A sample-barcoded 5' primer and a J-beta primer mix were used in a second PCR of roughly 7 to 11 cycles. TCRdb reprocessed the 5' RACE reads via MiXCR and lists one record per CDR3 protein. The table lists about 570,000 distinct CDR3 sequences, 27% of them singletons. Source material: blood. These receptors were obtained from a woman in her 70s in good health.

As concerns this clonotype: A read error may produce the germline difference seen at one junction end. The chain combines TRBV7-9 with TRBJ2-3; 10 bases line up with TRBD1. Looked up from germline, CDR1 is SEHNR and CDR2 is FQNEAQ (reference sequence). The CDR3 extends over 16 amino acids. CDR3 bases: TGTGCCAGCAGCTCGAGGGGACAGGGGCTCACAAATACGCAGTATTTT. It is translated as CASSSRGQGLTNTQYF.

As concerns this clonotype: A junction boundary mismatches the germline segment, possibly from a read error. The J gene is TRBJ2-3, the V gene TRBV7-2; 8 bases fit TRBD2. The CDR3 spans 18 residues. Germline-derived CDR1 and CDR2 are SGHTA and FQGNSA. CDR3 in DNA: TGTGCCAGCAGCTTAGATAGGGGGGCGGGGGGAAGCACAGATACGCAGTACTTT. It is translated as CASSLDRGAGGSTDTQYF.

The V call is TRBV7-2, the J call TRBJ2-5, with 9 bases identical to TRBD2. With V trimmed by 5 bases and J by 6 bases, 10 bases remained unmatched. Germline loops: CDR1 SGHTA, CDR2 FQGNSA. CDR3 length: 15 residues. CDR3 sequence: CASSPQPSGGKTQYF. The CDR3 DNA reads TGTGCCAGCAGCCCTCAGCCGAGCGGGGGGAAGACCCAGTACTTC.

The V gene is TRBV10-3, the J gene TRBJ1-6, with D uncertain. The CDR3 totals 14 residues. The germline CDR1 and CDR2 sequences are ENHRY and SYGVKD. Trimming pared 10 bases from V and 5 bases from J, leaving 15 bases between. The CDR3 is CATALLVDNSPLHF. CDR3 bases: TGTGCCACCGCCCTGCTGGTTGATAATTCACCCCTCCACTTT.

This clonotype was seen only a few times. The chain links TRBV6-5 to TRBJ2-5; the D gene is possibly TRBD1 (6 bases). CDR3 size: 14 residues. CDR1 is MNHEY, CDR2 SVGAGI, per germline. The germline V and J ends were trimmed by 0 bases and 4 bases, with 9 bases remaining between them. The CDR3 nucleotides read TGTGCCAGCAGTTACTCGTACAGGGTAGAGACCCAGTACTTC. Protein sequence: CASSYSYRVETQYF.

This clonotype occurred a few times. The chain couples TRBV3-1 to TRBJ2-4, with 7 bases aligning to TRBD1. The CDR3 runs 18 residues. Germline V gene sequence: CDR1 LGHDT, CDR2 YNNKEL (reference sequence). V trimming: 0 bases; J trimming: 1 base; junction bases outside the gene matches: 9. Written as DNA, the CDR3 is TGTGCCAGCAGCCAAGATGCGAGGGGGCAGAGGGCCAAAAACATTCAGTACTTC. It translates to CASSQDARGQRAKNIQYF.